This T cell receptor beta chain comes out of a study of low-dose radiotherapy and immunotherapy resistance in tumors. About the study: Cohort 2 was treated with 1 Gy per fraction every two weeks, amounting to 13 Gy across 26 weeks.

Priming of first-strand cDNA relied on TRAV- and TRBV-specific primers (covering alpha and beta chains). With a V-primer adapter and a constant-region primer, TCRs were amplified for 20 PCR cycles. TCRdb ran MiXCR on the reads and lists one entry per CDR3 protein. The sample has about 9,000 distinct CDR3 sequences, about 70% seen once; the top ten hold roughly 7%. The germline V gene encodes CDR1 SGDLS and CDR2 YYNGEE. The CDR3 totals 15 residues. V gave up 3 bases and J gave up 3 bases, with 13 bases separating them. This receptor was identified in a human donor with advanced metastatic prostate, ovarian, gallbladder or colorectal cancer (not recorded which). This table probably holds off-target reads from a library built for another chain. J is TRBJ1-3 and V is TRBV9; no firm D call. The CDR3 reads CASSAQDADGNTIYF. CDR3 nucleotides: TGTGCCAGCAGCGCTCAGGACGCCGATGGAAACACCATATATTTT.